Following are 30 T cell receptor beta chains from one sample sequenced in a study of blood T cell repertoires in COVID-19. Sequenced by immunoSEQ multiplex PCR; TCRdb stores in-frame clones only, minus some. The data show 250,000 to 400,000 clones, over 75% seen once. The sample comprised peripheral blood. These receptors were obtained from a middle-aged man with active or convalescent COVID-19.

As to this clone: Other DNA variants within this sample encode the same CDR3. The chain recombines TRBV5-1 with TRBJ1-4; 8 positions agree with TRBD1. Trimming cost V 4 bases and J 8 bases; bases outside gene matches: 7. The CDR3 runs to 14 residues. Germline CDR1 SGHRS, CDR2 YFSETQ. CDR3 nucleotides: TGCGCCAGCAGCCTAGGACAGGGTACCGAAAAACTGTTTTTT. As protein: CASSLGQGTEKLFF. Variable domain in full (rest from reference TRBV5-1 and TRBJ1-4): KAGVTQTPRYLIKTRGQQVTLSCSPISGHRSVSWYQQTPGQGLQFLFEYFSETQRNKGNFPGRFSGRQFSNSRSEMNVSTLELGDSALYLCASSLGQGTEKLFFGSGTQLSVL.

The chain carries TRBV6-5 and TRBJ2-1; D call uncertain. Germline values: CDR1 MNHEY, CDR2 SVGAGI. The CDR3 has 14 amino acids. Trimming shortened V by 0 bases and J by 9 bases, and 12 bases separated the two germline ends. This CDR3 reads CASSYSSNGGEQFF. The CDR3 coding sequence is TGTGCCAGCAGTTACTCGAGCAACGGCGGTGAGCAGTTCTTC.

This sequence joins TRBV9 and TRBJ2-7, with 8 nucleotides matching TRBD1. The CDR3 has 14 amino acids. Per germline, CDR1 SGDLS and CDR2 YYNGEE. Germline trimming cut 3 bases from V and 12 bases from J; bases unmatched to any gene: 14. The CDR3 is CASSGTGQGAIRYF. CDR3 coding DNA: TGTGCCAGCAGCGGAACCGGACAGGGCGCTATTCGGTACTTC.

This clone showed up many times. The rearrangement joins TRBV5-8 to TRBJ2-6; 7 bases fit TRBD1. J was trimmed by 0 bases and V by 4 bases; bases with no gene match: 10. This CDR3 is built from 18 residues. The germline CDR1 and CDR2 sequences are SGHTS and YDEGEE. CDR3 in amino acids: CASSTKTGPYSGANVLTF. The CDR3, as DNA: TGTGCCAGCAGCACAAAGACAGGGCCTTACTCTGGGGCCAACGTCCTGACTTTC.

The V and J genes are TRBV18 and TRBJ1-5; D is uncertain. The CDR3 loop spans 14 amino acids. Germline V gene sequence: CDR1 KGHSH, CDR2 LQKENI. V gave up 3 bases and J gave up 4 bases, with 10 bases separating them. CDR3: CASSPRRGNQPQHF. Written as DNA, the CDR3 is TGTGCCAGCTCACCGCGACGGGGAAATCAGCCCCAGCATTTT.

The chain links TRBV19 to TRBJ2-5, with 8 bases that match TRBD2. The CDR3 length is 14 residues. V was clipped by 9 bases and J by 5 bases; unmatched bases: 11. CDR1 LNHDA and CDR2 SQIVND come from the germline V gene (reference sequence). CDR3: CASHSGTLGETQYF. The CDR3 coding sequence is TGTGCCAGCCATAGCGGGACATTGGGGGAGACCCAGTACTTC.

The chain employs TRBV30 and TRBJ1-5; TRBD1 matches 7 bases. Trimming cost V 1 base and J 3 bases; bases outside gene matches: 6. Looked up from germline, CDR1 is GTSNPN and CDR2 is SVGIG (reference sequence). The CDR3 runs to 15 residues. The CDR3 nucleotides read TGTGCCTGGAGTGCTTCCGGACAGGTCAATCAGCCCCAGCATTTT. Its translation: CAWSASGQVNQPQHF.

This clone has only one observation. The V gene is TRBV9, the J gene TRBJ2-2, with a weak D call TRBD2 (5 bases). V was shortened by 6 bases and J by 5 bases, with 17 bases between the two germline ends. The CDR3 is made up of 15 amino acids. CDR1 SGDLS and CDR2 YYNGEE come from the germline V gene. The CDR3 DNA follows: TGTGCCAGCACCCCCCTCGCGGGTAAAACCGGGGAGCTGTTTTTT. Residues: CASTPLAGKTGELFF.

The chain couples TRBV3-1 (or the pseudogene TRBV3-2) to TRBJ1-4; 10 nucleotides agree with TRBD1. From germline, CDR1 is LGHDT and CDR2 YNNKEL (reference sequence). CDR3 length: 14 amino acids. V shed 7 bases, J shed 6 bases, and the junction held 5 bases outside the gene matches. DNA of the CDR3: TGTGCCAGCAAATACGGGACAGGGGATGAAAAACTGTTTTTT. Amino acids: CASKYGTGDEKLFF.

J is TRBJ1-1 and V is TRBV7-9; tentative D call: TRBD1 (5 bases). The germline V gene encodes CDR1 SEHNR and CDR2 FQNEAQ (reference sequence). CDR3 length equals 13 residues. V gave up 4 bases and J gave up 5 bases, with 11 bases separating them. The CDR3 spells CASSSDGGTEAFF. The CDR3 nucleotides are TGTGCCAGCAGCTCGGATGGGGGGACTGAAGCTTTCTTT.

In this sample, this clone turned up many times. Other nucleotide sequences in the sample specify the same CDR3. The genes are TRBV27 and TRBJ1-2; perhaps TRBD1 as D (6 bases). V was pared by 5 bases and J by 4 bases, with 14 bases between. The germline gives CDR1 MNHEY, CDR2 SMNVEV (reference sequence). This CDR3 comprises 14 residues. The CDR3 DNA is TGTGCCAGCAGTCCACAGGGTAGTAGCTATGGCTACACCTTC. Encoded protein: CASSPQGSSYGYTF.

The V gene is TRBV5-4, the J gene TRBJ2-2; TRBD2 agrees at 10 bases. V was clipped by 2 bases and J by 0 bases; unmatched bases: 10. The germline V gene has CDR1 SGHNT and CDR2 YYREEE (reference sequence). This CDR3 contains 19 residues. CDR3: CASSFPGVAGGSNTGELFF. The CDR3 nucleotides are TGTGCCAGCAGCTTCCCCGGGGTAGCGGGGGGATCGAACACCGGGGAGCTGTTTTTT.

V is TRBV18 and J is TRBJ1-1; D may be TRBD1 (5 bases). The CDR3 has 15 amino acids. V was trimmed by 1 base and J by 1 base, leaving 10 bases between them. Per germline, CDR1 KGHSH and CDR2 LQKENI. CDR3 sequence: CASSPRAGQNTEAFF. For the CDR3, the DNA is TGTGCCAGCTCACCACGGGCAGGGCAGAACACTGAAGCTTTCTTT.

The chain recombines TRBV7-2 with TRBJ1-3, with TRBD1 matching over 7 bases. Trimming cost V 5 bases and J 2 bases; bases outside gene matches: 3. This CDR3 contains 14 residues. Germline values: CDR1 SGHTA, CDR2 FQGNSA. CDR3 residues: CASSVRGPGNTIYF. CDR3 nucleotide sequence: TGTGCCAGCAGCGTAAGGGGGCCTGGAAACACCATATATTTT.

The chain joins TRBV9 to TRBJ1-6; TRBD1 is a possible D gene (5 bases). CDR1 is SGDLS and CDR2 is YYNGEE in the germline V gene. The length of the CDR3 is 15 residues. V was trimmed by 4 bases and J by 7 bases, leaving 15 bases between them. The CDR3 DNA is TGTGCCAGCAGCCCCCGAGGTGGGGCGAATTCACCCCTCCACTTT. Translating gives CASSPRGGANSPLHF.

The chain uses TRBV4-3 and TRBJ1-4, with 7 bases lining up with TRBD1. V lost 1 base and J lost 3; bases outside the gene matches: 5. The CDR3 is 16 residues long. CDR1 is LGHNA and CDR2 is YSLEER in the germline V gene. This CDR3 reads CASSQVQGVPNEKLFF. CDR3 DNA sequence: TGCGCCAGCAGCCAAGTTCAGGGGGTGCCTAATGAAAAACTGTTTTTT.

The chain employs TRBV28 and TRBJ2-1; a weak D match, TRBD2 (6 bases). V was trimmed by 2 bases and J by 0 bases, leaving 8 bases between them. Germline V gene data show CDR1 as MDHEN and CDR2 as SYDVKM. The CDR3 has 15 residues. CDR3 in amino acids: CASSLSGRSYNEQFF. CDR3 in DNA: TGTGCCAGCAGTTTAAGCGGGCGCTCCTACAATGAGCAGTTCTTC.

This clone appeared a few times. CDR3 region: CASSPEGQGITF. In nucleotides, the CDR3 is TGTGCCAGCTCCCCCGAAGGGCAGGGAATCACCTTC. The rearrangement uses TRBV9 and TRBJ1-2, with D maybe TRBD1 (5 bases). V dropped 7 bases and J dropped 13 bases, with 20 bases sitting between them. Germline assignment: CDR1 SGDLS and CDR2 YYNGEE. The CDR3 consists of 12 residues.

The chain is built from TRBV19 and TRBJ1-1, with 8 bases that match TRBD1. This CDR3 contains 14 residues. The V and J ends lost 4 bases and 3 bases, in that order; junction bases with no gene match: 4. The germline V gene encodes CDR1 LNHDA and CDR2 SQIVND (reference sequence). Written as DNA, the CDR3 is TGTGCCAGTAGTAGAGCGACAGGGGACACTGAAGCTTTCTTT. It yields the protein CASSRATGDTEAFF.

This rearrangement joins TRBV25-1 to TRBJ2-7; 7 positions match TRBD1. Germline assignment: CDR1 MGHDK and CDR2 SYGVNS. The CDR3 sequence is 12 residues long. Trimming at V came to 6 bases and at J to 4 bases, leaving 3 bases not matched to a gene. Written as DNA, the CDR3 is TGTGCCAGCAGCCAACAGGGGTACGAGCAGTACTTC. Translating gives CASSQQGYEQYF.

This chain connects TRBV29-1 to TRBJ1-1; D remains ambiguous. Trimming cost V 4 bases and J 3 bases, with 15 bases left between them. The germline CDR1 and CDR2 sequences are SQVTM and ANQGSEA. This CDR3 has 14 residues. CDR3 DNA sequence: TGCAGCGTTGGCAAAAGCTTTTTGGACACTGAAGCTTTCTTT. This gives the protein CSVGKSFLDTEAFF.

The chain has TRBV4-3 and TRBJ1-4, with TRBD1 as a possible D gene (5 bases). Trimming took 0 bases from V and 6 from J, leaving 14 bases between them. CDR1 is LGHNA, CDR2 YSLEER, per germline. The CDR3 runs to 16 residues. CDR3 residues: CASSQEGGTGYEKLFF. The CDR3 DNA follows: TGCGCCAGCAGCCAAGAGGGGGGGACCGGATATGAAAAACTGTTTTTT.

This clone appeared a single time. The CDR3 DNA follows: TGTGCCAGCTCTCTGGGGAGGTCCTATAATTCACCCCTCCACTTT. Protein: CASSLGRSYNSPLHF. This rearrangement joins TRBV6-5 to TRBJ1-6; D not resolved. The germline V and J ends were trimmed by 8 bases and 1 base, with 12 bases remaining between them. The CDR3 has 15 amino acids. CDR1 is MNHEY and CDR2 is SVGAGI in the germline V gene.

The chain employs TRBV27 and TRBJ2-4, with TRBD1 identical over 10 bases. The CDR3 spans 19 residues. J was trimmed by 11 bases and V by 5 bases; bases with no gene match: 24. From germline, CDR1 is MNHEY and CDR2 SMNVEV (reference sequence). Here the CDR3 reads CASSPPGQGVRGHQGFQYF. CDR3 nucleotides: TGTGCCAGCAGTCCTCCCGGACAGGGGGTCCGGGGTCACCAGGGATTTCAGTACTTC.

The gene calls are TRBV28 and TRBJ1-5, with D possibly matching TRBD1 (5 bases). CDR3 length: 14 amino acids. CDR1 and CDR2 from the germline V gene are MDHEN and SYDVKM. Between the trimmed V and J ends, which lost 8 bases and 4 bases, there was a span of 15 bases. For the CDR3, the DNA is TGTGCCAGCCAACGCCGGGGGACTAATCAGCCCCAGCATTTT. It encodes CASQRRGTNQPQHF.

CDR3 loop: CASSIRNEQFF. CDR3 in DNA: TGTGCCAGCAGCATTCGCAATGAGCAGTTCTTC. This sequence joins TRBV7-8 and TRBJ2-1; D not resolved. Germline V gene lookup returns CDR1 SGHVS and CDR2 FQNEAQ. This CDR3 contains 11 residues. Trimming shortened V by 5 bases and J by 6 bases, and 5 bases separated the two germline ends.

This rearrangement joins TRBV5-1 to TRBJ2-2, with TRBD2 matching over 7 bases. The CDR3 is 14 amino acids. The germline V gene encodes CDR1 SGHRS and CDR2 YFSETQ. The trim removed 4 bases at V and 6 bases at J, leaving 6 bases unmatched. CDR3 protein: CASSIGAGAGELFF. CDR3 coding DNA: TGCGCCAGCAGCATAGGGGCGGGAGCCGGGGAGCTGTTTTTT.

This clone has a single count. CDR3 sequence: CASSIEPGDETQYF. The DNA of the CDR3 is TGTGCCAGTAGTATAGAACCGGGTGACGAGACCCAGTACTTC. The V call is TRBV19, the J call TRBJ2-5; D is ambiguous. This CDR3 is built from 14 residues. CDR1 is LNHDA, CDR2 SQIVND, per germline (reference sequence). Trimming took off 0 bases at V and 5 bases at J, with 10 bases between the two ends.

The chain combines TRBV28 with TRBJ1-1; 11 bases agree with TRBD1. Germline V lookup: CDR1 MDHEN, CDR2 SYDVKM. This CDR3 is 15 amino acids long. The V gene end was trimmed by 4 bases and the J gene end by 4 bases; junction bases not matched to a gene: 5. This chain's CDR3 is CASSWTGGPGTEAFF. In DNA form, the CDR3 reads TGTGCCAGCAGTTGGACAGGGGGCCCGGGCACTGAAGCTTTCTTT.

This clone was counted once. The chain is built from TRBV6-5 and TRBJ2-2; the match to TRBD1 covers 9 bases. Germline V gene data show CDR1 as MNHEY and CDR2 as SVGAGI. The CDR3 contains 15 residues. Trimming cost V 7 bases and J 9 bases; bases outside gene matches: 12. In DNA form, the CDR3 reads TGTGCCAGCATCGCCCGGGACAGGGTGGGACGGGAGCTGTTTTTT. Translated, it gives CASIARDRVGRELFF.